Shown below are 5 T cell receptor beta chains from a single sample sequenced in a study of CD8+CD57+ T cells in acquired aplastic anemia. Only patients with CD8+CD57+ cell expansion on flow cytometry were chosen for sequencing. Genomic DNA acted as the template from which TCR beta VDJ combination and CDR3 sequence profiling were carried out. TCRdb reprocessed the reads via MiXCR and lists one record per CDR3 protein. The table includes some 180,000 distinct CDR3 sequences, 45% to 60% detected once. Sequencing was done on a sample of sorted CD4+, CD8+, or CD8+CD57+ T cells (not recorded which) from PBMCs. These receptors all come from a human donor with aplastic anemia.

The chain uses TRBV7-9 and TRBJ1-1; D perhaps matches TRBD1 (6 bases). V was trimmed by 5 bases and J by 1 base, leaving 11 bases between them. CDR1 is SEHNR, CDR2 FQNEAQ, per germline (reference sequence). The CDR3 has 14 residues. The CDR3 region has the DNA TGTGCCAGCAGCACCCAGGGGAGGAACACTGAAGCTTTCTTT. It yields the protein CASSTQGRNTEAFF.

This clonotype occurred many times. This chain uses TRBV2 with TRBJ2-3, with D perhaps matching TRBD1 or TRBD2 (5 bases each). CDR1 is SNHLY, CDR2 FYNNEI, per germline. V was pared by 6 bases and J by 2 bases, with 12 bases between. The CDR3 is made up of 14 amino acids. The CDR3 loop reads CASSGDDPTDTQYF. In nucleotides, the CDR3 is TGTGCCAGCAGCGGGGACGACCCCACAGATACGCAGTATTTT.

This clonotype occurred many times. The V gene is TRBV5-1, the J gene TRBJ1-4; the D is unclear. The germline V gene encodes CDR1 SGHRS and CDR2 YFSETQ. The CDR3 contains 14 residues. The V and J ends lost 5 bases and 0 bases respectively, with 8 bases between them. The DNA for the CDR3 is TGCGCCAGCAGTCAAGGTGCAACTAATGAAAAACTGTTTTTT. Translation: CASSQGATNEKLFF.

This chain connects TRBV7-2 to TRBJ2-1, with D hard to call. Trimming removed 3 bases at V and 10 bases at J, with 13 bases between. Germline CDR1 SGHTA, CDR2 FQGNSA. This CDR3 comprises 13 residues. In DNA, the CDR3 is TGTGCCAGCAGCTTCAGACTGGCAACCGAGCAGTTCTTC. Its protein is CASSFRLATEQFF.

This clonotype was picked up many times. The V gene is TRBV5-1, the J gene TRBJ2-5; no reliable D call. CDR1 and CDR2 (germline): SGHRS, YFSETQ. Trimming removed 0 bases from V and 1 base from J, with 7 bases in between. The CDR3 extends over 14 amino acids. In DNA, the CDR3 is TGCGCCAGCAGCTTGGGCGAGCCCCAAGAGACCCAGTACTTC. It translates to CASSLGEPQETQYF. The complete variable domain, with remaining parts taken from reference TRBV5-1 and TRBJ2-5, reads KAGVTQTPRYLIKTRGQQVTLSCSPISGHRSVSWYQQTPGQGLQFLFEYFSETQRNKGNFPGRFSGRQFSNSRSEMNVSTLELGDSALYLCASSLGEPQETQYFGPGTRLLVL.